Below, 14 T cell receptor beta chains from the same sample are listed, as sequenced in a study of identical twins. A single record per CDR3 protein comes from TCRdb applying MiXCR to the 5' RACE reads. Among around 510,000 distinct CDR3 sequences listed, roughly an eighth were seen once. These same records also appear under a second study, on yellow fever vaccine responses in identical twins.

Sequencing was carried out using CD4+ T cells sorted from blood. These receptors originate from a woman under 30 in good health.

This clonotype was seen repeatedly, ten times or more. The chain employs TRBV7-8 and TRBJ1-5, with D perhaps matching TRBD1 (5 bases). Trimming removed 0 bases from V and 7 bases from J, with 13 bases in between. The CDR3 loop spans 15 amino acids. Germline V gene lookup returns CDR1 SGHVS and CDR2 FQNEAQ. In DNA form, the CDR3 reads TGTGCCAGCAGCTTAGCTCGAACAGGCGGGCAGCCCCAGCATTTT. Encoded protein: CASSLARTGGQPQHF.

This clonotype was observed at least ten times. The chain employs TRBV6-6 and TRBJ2-1, with D perhaps matching TRBD1 (5 bases). Germline V lookup: CDR1 MNHNY, CDR2 SVGAGI (reference sequence). The CDR3 extends over 12 amino acids. V was trimmed by 2 bases and J by 6 bases, leaving 5 bases between them. The CDR3 sequence is CASSYQGNEQFF. The CDR3 nucleotides read TGTGCCAGCAGTTACCAGGGCAATGAGCAGTTCTTC.

The chain employs TRBV5-1 and TRBJ2-5; D unclear. The V gene lost 0 bases and the J gene lost 4 bases, with 7 bases spanning the gap. The CDR3 has 13 residues. Germline V gene sequence: CDR1 SGHRS, CDR2 YFSETQ. DNA of the CDR3: TGCGCCAGCAGCTTGGGCTGGGGAGAGACCCAGTACTTC. Protein: CASSLGWGETQYF.

V gene TRBV5-1 combines with J gene TRBJ2-7; D not certain. V shed 0 bases and J shed 2 bases, with 9 bases lying between them. Germline values: CDR1 SGHRS, CDR2 YFSETQ. The CDR3 extends over 14 amino acids. In DNA, the CDR3 is TGCGCCAGCAGCTTGGCCCCGGGCCCCTACGAGCAGTACTTC. The encoded protein is CASSLAPGPYEQYF.

CDR3 in amino acids: CASSVDRGLSPLHF. CDR3 nucleotide sequence: TGTGCCAGCTCAGTAGACAGGGGGCTTTCACCCCTCCACTTT. The genes are TRBV18 and TRBJ1-6, with 10 bases lining up with TRBD1. Germline V gene sequence: CDR1 KGHSH, CDR2 LQKENI. There are 14 residues in the CDR3. V gave up 5 bases and J gave up 9 bases; unmatched junction bases: 4. Looking up the rest from reference TRBV18 and TRBJ1-6 gives the full variable domain: NAGVMQNPRHLVRRRGQEARLRCSPMKGHSHVYWYRQLPEEGLKFMVYLQKENIIDESGMPKERFSAEFPKEGPSILRIQQVVRGDSAAYFCASSVDRGLSPLHFGNGTRLTVT.

The chain carries TRBV11-2 and TRBJ2-5, with 11 bases aligning to TRBD1. CDR1 SGHAT and CDR2 FQNNGV come from the germline V gene. This CDR3 contains 19 residues. Losses at the gene ends were 1 base for V and 7 bases for J; bases not matched to a gene: 17. Here the CDR3 DNA reads TGTGCCAGCAGCTTAGTAATCGAGGGTAGAGGACAGGGGGCAGGGACCCAGTACTTC. Its protein product is CASSLVIEGRGQGAGTQYF.

The chain has TRBV28 and TRBJ1-2; D is unresolved. The V gene's germline CDR1 is MDHEN and CDR2 SYDVKM. CDR3 length: 14 amino acids. The V end lost 6 bases, the J end lost 7 bases, and 18 bases lay between the germline ends. CDR3 loop: CASRPGSQVSGYTF. CDR3 bases: TGTGCCAGCAGACCGGGAAGCCAAGTGAGTGGCTACACCTTC.

This clonotype was detected only a few times. The chain links TRBV30 to TRBJ2-1; D is perhaps TRBD2 (6 bases). Germline V lookup: CDR1 GTSNPN, CDR2 SVGIG (reference sequence). CDR3 length equals 15 residues. V was cut by 3 bases and J by 0 bases, with 12 bases left in between. CDR3 residues: CAWRGRGNSYNEQFF. As DNA, the CDR3 is TGTGCCTGGAGAGGGCGGGGAAACTCCTACAATGAGCAGTTCTTC.

This sequence joins TRBV7-2 and TRBJ1-1, with a weak D call TRBD1 (5 bases). In germline, CDR1 is SGHTA, CDR2 FQGNSA. V lost 6 bases to trimming and J lost 4 bases, with 18 bases between them. This CDR3 region has 15 residues. CDR3 DNA: TGTGCCAGCAGTCCCTGGGGGGTAATTAGCACTGAAGCTTTCTTT. It translates to CASSPWGVISTEAFF.

This clonotype turned up a few times. CDR3 nucleotide sequence: TGTGCCAGTAGTATTGCCGGGAGGTCCCTCACCGGGGAGCTGTTTTTT. Amino acid sequence: CASSIAGRSLTGELFF. The chain recombines TRBV19 with TRBJ2-2, with 7 bases identical to TRBD2. Per germline, CDR1 LNHDA and CDR2 SQIVND (reference sequence). After removal of 3 bases from V and 4 bases from J, the junction contained 8 bases not matched to a gene. The CDR3 spans 16 residues.

This clonotype appeared a few times. The chain is built from TRBV3-1 and TRBJ2-3; perhaps D is TRBD1 or TRBD2 (6 bases each). V was trimmed by 4 bases and J by 3 bases, leaving 17 bases between them. The germline V gene encodes CDR1 LGHDT and CDR2 YNNKEL (reference sequence). The CDR3 is 16 amino acids. The CDR3, as DNA: TGTGCCAGCAGCCCAGGGGTTAGGAGGGCGACAGATACGCAGTATTTT. Its protein product is CASSPGVRRATDTQYF.

This clonotype was seen at least ten times. This chain links TRBV15 with TRBJ2-3; TRBD2 matches at 13 bases. The CDR3 has 19 amino acids. V was pared by 1 base and J by 4 bases, with 11 bases of the junction left unmatched. Germline CDR1 and CDR2: LNHNV and YYDKDF (reference sequence). The CDR3 DNA follows: TGTGCCACCAGCAGAGGGGGACTAGCGGGAATATTATACGCAGATACGCAGTATTTT. It specifies CATSRGGLAGILYADTQYF.

This chain uses TRBV5-5 with TRBJ1-5; D is undetermined. In germline, CDR1 is SGHKS, CDR2 YYEKEE (reference sequence). The length of the CDR3 is 14 residues. V was clipped by 1 base and J by 3 bases, with 8 bases between them. The CDR3 DNA follows: TGTGCCAGCAGCTTGTTATCATCCAATCAGCCCCAGCATTTT. It specifies CASSLLSSNQPQHF.

This clonotype came up a few times. The chain carries TRBV6-5 and TRBJ2-7; TRBD1 is a possible D gene (6 bases). Germline assignment: CDR1 MNHEY and CDR2 SVGAGI. Trimming left V 2 bases short and J 2 bases short, with 10 bases between. This CDR3 spans 14 amino acids. The CDR3 coding sequence is TGTGCCAGCAGTTACACAGGGTCCGCCTACGAGCAGTACTTC. This translates into CASSYTGSAYEQYF.